This T cell receptor (beta chain) was sequenced in a study of cytomegalovirus exposure and HLA in healthy donors. A multiplex PCR was run with 60 Vbeta primers and 13 Jbeta primers. Assay: immunoSEQ multiplex PCR; the TCRdb copy retains only in-frame clones and omits some. The table shows 110,000 or so clones, with around 77% occurring only once. Germline values: CDR1 GTSNPN, CDR2 SVGIG (reference sequence). V dropped 0 bases and J dropped 6 bases, with 11 bases sitting between them. This CDR3 spans 13 amino acids. What was sequenced was PBMCs. This TCR derives from a woman aged 25 to 39 in good health and CMV-seropositive. J is TRBJ1-2 and V is TRBV30; D might be TRBD1 (6 bases). CDR3 in amino acids: CAWSVQGIHGYTF. The CDR3 coding sequence is TGTGCCTGGAGTGTCCAGGGGATCCATGGCTACACCTTC.